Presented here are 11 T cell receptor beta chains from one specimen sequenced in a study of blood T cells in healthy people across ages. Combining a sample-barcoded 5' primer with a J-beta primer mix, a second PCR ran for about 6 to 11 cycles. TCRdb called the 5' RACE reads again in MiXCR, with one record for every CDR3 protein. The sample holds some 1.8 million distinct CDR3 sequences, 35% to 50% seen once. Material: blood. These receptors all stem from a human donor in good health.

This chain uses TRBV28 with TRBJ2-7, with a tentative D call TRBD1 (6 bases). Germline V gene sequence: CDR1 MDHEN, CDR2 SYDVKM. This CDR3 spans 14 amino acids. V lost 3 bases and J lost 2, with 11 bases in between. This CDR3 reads CASSFRGATYEQYF. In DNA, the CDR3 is TGTGCCAGCAGTTTCAGGGGCGCCACCTACGAGCAGTACTTC.

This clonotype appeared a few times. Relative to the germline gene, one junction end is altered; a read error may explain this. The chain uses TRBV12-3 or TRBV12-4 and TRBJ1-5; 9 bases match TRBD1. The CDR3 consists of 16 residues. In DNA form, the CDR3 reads TGTGCCGGCAGTTCACAGGGGGCGCAGAGCAATCAGCCCCAGCATTTT. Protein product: CAGSSQGAQSNQPQHF.

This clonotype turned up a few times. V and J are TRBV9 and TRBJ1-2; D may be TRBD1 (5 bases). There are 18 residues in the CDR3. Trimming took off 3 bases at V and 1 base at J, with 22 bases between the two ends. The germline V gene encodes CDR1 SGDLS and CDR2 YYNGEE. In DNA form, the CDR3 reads TGTGCCAGCAGCGATCCCGAGGGGAGTGTGCTTCGTAACTATGGCTACACCTTC. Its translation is CASSDPEGSVLRNYGYTF. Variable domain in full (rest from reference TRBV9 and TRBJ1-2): DSGVTQTPKHLITATGQRVTLRCSPRSGDLSVYWYQQSLDQGLQFLIQYYNGEERAKGNILERFSAQQFPDLHSELNLSSLELGDSALYFCASSDPEGSVLRNYGYTFGSGTRLTVV.

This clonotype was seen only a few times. CDR3 DNA: TGCGCCAGCAGCTTCCAGGGGGCGTCGGGAAACACCATATATTTT. Amino acid sequence: CASSFQGASGNTIYF. The chain employs TRBV5-1 and TRBJ1-3; 8 positions match TRBD1. The CDR3 is 15 residues long. Germline V gives CDR1 SGHRS, CDR2 YFSETQ. V lost 2 bases to trimming and J lost 4 bases; unmatched junction nucleotides: 5.

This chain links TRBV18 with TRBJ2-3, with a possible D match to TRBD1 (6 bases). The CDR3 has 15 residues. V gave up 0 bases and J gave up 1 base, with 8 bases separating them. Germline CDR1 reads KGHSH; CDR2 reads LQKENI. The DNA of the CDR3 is TGTGCCAGCTCACCACCTTGGGGGCGCACAGATACGCAGTATTTT. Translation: CASSPPWGRTDTQYF.

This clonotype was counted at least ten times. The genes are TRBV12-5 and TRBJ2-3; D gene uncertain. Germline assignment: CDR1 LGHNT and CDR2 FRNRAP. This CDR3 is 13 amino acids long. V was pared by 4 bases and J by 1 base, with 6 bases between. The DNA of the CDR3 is TGTGCTAGTGGTTCTCCGGGCACAGATACGCAGTATTTT. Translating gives CASGSPGTDTQYF.

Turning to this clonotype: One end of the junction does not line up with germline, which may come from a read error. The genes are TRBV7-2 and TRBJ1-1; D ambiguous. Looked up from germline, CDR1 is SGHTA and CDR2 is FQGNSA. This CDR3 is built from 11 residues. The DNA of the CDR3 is TGTGCCAGCAGGGTTATGACTGAAGCTTGCTTT. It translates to CASRVMTEACF.

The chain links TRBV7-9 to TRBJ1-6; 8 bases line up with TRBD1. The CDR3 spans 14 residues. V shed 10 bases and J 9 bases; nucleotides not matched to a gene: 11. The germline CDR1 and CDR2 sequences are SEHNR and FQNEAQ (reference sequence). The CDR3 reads CAIGTGVDRSPLHF. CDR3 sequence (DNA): TGTGCCATCGGGACAGGTGTCGATCGTTCACCCCTCCACTTT.

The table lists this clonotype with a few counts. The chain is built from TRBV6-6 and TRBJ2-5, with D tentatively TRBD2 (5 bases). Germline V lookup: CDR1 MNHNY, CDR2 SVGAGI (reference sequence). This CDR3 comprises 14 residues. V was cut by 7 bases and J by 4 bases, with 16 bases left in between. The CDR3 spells CASNLLGVGETQYF. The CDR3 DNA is TGTGCCAGCAACCTACTCGGGGTAGGAGAGACCCAGTACTTC.

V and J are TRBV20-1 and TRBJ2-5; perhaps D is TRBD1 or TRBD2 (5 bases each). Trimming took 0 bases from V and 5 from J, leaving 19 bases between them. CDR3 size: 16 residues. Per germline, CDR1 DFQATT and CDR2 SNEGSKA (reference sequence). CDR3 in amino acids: CSARDWSGRLGETQYF. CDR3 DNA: TGCAGTGCTAGAGATTGGTCGGGACGCCTAGGGGAGACCCAGTACTTC.

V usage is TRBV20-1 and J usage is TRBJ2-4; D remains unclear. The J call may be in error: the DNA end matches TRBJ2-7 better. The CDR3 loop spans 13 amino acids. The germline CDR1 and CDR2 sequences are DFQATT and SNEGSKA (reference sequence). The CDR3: CSARERMYCEQYF. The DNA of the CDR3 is TGCAGTGCTAGAGAACGGATGTACTGCGAGCAGTACTTC.